Following are 16 T cell receptor beta chains from one sample sequenced in a study of blood T cell repertoires in COVID-19 (TCRdb year 2020). The method was the immunoSEQ multiplex PCR assay. TCRdb's version of the immuneACCESS table is confined to in-frame rearrangements and falls short of the full clone set. An unresolved V gene accounts for under half of the shortfall where checked; the remainder is of unknown origin. This sample lists 200,000 to 300,000 clones; less than 90% were detected once. The top ten hold 6.2% of the sample. The material sequenced was peripheral blood. These receptors came from a man in his 60s with acute or convalescent COVID-19.

The chain employs TRBV18 and TRBJ1-5; 12 nucleotides match TRBD1. V trimming: 2 bases; J trimming: 6 bases; junction bases outside the gene matches: 2. CDR1 is KGHSH and CDR2 is LQKENI in the germline V gene. The CDR3 spans 15 residues. CDR3 bases: TGTGCCAGCTCACCAGGGACAGGGGGCTTTCAGCCCCAGCATTTT. This translates into CASSPGTGGFQPQHF. The variable domain in full, completed from reference TRBV18 and TRBJ1-5, reads NAGVMQNPRHLVRRRGQEARLRCSPMKGHSHVYWYRQLPEEGLKFMVYLQKENIIDESGMPKERFSAEFPKEGPSILRIQQVVRGDSAAYFCASSPGTGGFQPQHFGDGTRLSIL.

The chain is built from TRBV9 and TRBJ2-1; 10 bases line up with TRBD2. The CDR3 runs 16 residues. Unmatched junction bases numbered 8, after V lost 2 bases and J lost 6 bases. Germline loops: CDR1 SGDLS, CDR2 YYNGEE. The CDR3 here is CASSVSSGSRVNEQFF. The DNA of the CDR3 is TGTGCCAGCAGCGTTTCTAGCGGGAGTCGAGTCAATGAGCAGTTCTTC.

V and J are TRBV11-3 and TRBJ2-5; D remains ambiguous. V shed 1 base and J shed 1 base, with 7 bases lying between them. Germline V gives CDR1 SGHNT, CDR2 YENEEA. CDR3 length equals 14 residues. CDR3 sequence (DNA): TGTGCCAGCAGCTTAGGTCCCGTCCAAGAGACCCAGTACTTC. This sequence encodes CASSLGPVQETQYF.

The rearrangement joins TRBV9 to TRBJ2-7; 8 nucleotides agree with TRBD2. The V and J ends lost 2 bases and 6 bases, in that order; junction bases with no gene match: 13. This CDR3 has 16 residues. Germline lookup yields CDR1 SGDLS and CDR2 YYNGEE. The CDR3 reads CASSVGRGAGVAEQYF. The CDR3 nucleotides are TGTGCCAGCAGCGTGGGACGGGGAGCGGGAGTGGCCGAGCAGTACTTC.

The chain links TRBV9 to TRBJ1-2; 8 nucleotides match TRBD1. V was pared by 4 bases and J by 4 bases, with 9 bases of the junction left unmatched. Germline loops: CDR1 SGDLS, CDR2 YYNGEE. The CDR3 totals 15 residues. For the CDR3, the DNA is TGTGCCAGCAGCACCAGGACAGGGAGGGGCTATGGCTACACCTTC. Its protein product is CASSTRTGRGYGYTF.

V is TRBV5-1 and J is TRBJ2-7; 7 nucleotides agree with TRBD1. CDR1 and CDR2 from the germline V gene are SGHRS and YFSETQ. J lost 2 bases, V lost 4 bases, and 9 bases had no gene match. The CDR3 is made up of 15 amino acids. The CDR3 DNA follows: TGCGCCAGCAGCCGAACAGGGGTCGCGACCTACGAGCAGTACTTC. It specifies CASSRTGVATYEQYF.

The chain recombines TRBV3-1 (or the pseudogene TRBV3-2) with TRBJ2-7, with 9 bases aligning to TRBD2. With V trimmed by 8 bases and J by 4 bases, 12 bases remained unmatched. This CDR3 contains 15 residues. Germline CDR1 reads LGHDT; CDR2 reads YNNKEL (reference sequence). This CDR3 reads CASSPGGLASYEQYF. The CDR3 coding sequence is TGTGCCAGCTCCCCGGGAGGACTAGCGTCTTACGAGCAGTACTTC.

The V and J genes are TRBV28 and TRBJ1-4, with D unresolved. Trimming took off 4 bases at V and 4 bases at J, with 13 bases between the two ends. Per the germline V gene, CDR1 is MDHEN and CDR2 is SYDVKM. The CDR3 consists of 15 residues. CDR3 residues: CASSSYSRDNEKLFF. The DNA for the CDR3 is TGTGCCAGCAGTTCCTACAGTCGGGATAATGAAAAACTGTTTTTT.

The V call is TRBV5-5, the J call TRBJ1-2; 8 bases fit TRBD1. V was clipped by 3 bases and J by 8 bases; unmatched bases: 9. The V gene's germline CDR1 is SGHKS and CDR2 YYEKEE (reference sequence). The CDR3 has 14 residues. The CDR3 spells CASSSVQGAGGYTF. For the CDR3, the DNA is TGTGCCAGCAGCTCCGTCCAGGGGGCGGGAGGCTACACCTTC.

The chain is built from TRBV30 and TRBJ2-2; no definite D call. Trimming stripped 3 bases from V and 3 bases from J, with 14 bases between. Germline assignment: CDR1 GTSNPN and CDR2 SVGIG (reference sequence). The CDR3 totals 15 residues. This chain's CDR3 is CAWSQDIIHTGELFF. The CDR3 coding sequence is TGTGCCTGGAGCCAGGATATTATTCACACCGGGGAGCTGTTTTTT.

The chain links TRBV28 to TRBJ2-1; 7 bases are a match to TRBD1. CDR3 length equals 16 residues. V trimming: 6 bases; J trimming: 3 bases; junction bases outside the gene matches: 11. Germline CDR1 is MDHEN and CDR2 is SYDVKM. The CDR3 spells CASSPLGRGHYNEQFF. Here the CDR3 DNA reads TGTGCCAGCAGCCCTCTAGGTAGGGGGCACTACAATGAGCAGTTCTTC.

The J gene is TRBJ1-6, the V gene TRBV28; perhaps TRBD1 as D (5 bases). CDR1 and CDR2 (germline): MDHEN, SYDVKM. Between the trimmed V and J ends, which lost 2 bases and 10 bases, there was a span of 15 bases. CDR3 length: 15 residues. CDR3 sequence: CASSLVQGVRSPLHF. CDR3 sequence (DNA): TGTGCCAGCAGTTTAGTCCAGGGTGTCCGGTCACCCCTCCACTTT.

A single count supports this clone. This rearrangement joins TRBV5-1 to TRBJ2-3; 7 nucleotides match TRBD1. Germline assignment: CDR1 SGHRS and CDR2 YFSETQ. V was clipped by 0 bases and J by 2 bases; unmatched bases: 15. The CDR3 has 19 residues. CDR3: CASSLVTAQGVGVTDTQYF. Here the CDR3 DNA reads TGCGCCAGCAGCTTGGTTACAGCCCAGGGGGTTGGGGTCACAGATACGCAGTATTTT.

This chain uses TRBV6-5 with TRBJ1-1, with 9 nucleotides matching TRBD1. Germline V gene lookup returns CDR1 MNHEY and CDR2 SVGAGI. V shed 6 bases and J 6 bases; nucleotides not matched to a gene: 8. The CDR3 is 14 amino acids. The CDR3 DNA is TGTGCCAGCAGAGCGACAGGGGGTAGACCTGAAGCTTTCTTT. Residues: CASRATGGRPEAFF.

Notes on this clone: The DNA is omitted, as the CDR3 cannot be located on it reliably, and the CDR3 follows TCRdb's listing. This chain links TRBV28 with TRBJ1-2; the table's D call, TRBD1, was not checked against the DNA. The CDR3 length equals 18 residues, ends included. Germline lookup yields CDR1 MDHEN and CDR2 SYDVKM. CDR3 region: CASSLAVEKLGADRGYTF.

This clone appeared a few times. V usage is TRBV18 and J usage is TRBJ2-1; TRBD2 matches 10 bases. CDR3 size: 14 residues. CDR1 is KGHSH, CDR2 LQKENI, per germline. The trim removed 5 bases at V and 6 bases at J, leaving 4 bases unmatched. In DNA, the CDR3 is TGTGCCAGCTCAGAACTAGCGGGGACCAATGAGCAGTTCTTC. Protein: CASSELAGTNEQFF.